The TCR beta chain under discussion was sequenced for a study of T cells in women clearing cervical HPV infection. A note on this clone: Antigen: not known. The CDR3 end falls 3 residues outside the read, so it is completed with the germline J gene.

Whole-study results and caveats: Combining TCR richness with V gene abundances gave around 0.87 AUC.

Looked up from germline, CDR1 is SGHDN and CDR2 is FVKESK. This CDR3 region has 15 residues. With V trimmed by 4 bases and J by 2 bases, 8 bases remained unmatched. Clones were sequenced by immunoSEQ multiplex PCR, and TCRdb holds only the in-frame ones, with some missing. The sample table includes 25,000 to 40,000 clones. This clonotype originated in a woman aged 18 to 75 with a cervical HPV16 infection that either progressed to CIN3+ or cleared (not recorded which). The V gene is TRBV14, the J gene TRBJ2-7; TRBD1 matches 7 bases. The specimen sequenced was blood buffy coat. CDR3 amino acids: CASSPARTGAYEQYF. The sequenced CDR3 bases are TGTGCCAGCAGCCCAGCCAGAACAGGGGCCTACGAG.